This T cell receptor (beta chain) emerged from a study of blood T cell repertoires in COVID-19. For the study at large: There were acute and convalescent COVID-19 samples, and they came from the United States, Italy and Spain.

Germline CDR1 is SGHRS and CDR2 is YFSETQ. The CDR3 extends over 15 amino acids. Trimming pared 2 bases from V and 2 bases from J, leaving 12 bases between. The repertoire was sequenced with immunoSEQ multiplex PCR; TCRdb's copy has only in-frame clones and lacks some. The data contain some 170,000 clones, 80% to 90% of them singletons. The sample comprised PBMCs or T cells enriched from blood (not recorded which). This sequence joins TRBV5-1 and TRBJ2-3; maybe TRBD1 (6 bases). The source is a middle-aged man who had recovered from COVID-19. DNA for the CDR3: TGCGCCAGCAGCTTCGTGGGGGCCAACACAGATACGCAGTATTTT. It codes for CASSFVGANTDTQYF.